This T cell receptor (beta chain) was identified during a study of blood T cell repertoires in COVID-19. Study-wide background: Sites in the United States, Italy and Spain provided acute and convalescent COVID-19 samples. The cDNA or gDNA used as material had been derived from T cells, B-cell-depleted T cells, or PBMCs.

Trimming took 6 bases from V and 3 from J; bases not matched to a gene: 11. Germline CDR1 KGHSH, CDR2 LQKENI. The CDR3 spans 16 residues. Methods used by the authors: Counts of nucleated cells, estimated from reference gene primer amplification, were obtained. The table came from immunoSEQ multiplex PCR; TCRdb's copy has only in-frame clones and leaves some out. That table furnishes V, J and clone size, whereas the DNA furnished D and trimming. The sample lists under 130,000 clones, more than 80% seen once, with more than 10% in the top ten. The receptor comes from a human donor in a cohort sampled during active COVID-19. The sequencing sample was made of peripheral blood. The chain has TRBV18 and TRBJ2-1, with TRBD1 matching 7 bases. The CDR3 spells CASSLAGTDIYNEQFF. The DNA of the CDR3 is TGTGCCAGCTCTCTGGCCGGGACAGACATCTACAATGAGCAGTTCTTC.